The sequence of this T cell receptor (beta chain) was determined in a study of blood T cell repertoires in COVID-19. In the study overall: Italy, Spain and the United States were the sources of the convalescent and acute COVID-19 samples. PBMCs, B-cell-depleted T cells, or T cells provided the cDNA or gDNA that made up the material.

The V gene's germline CDR1 is LGHNA and CDR2 YNFKEQ. The CDR3 has 15 amino acids. Trimming took off 0 bases at V and 2 bases at J, with 11 bases between the two ends. In the original workflow: Estimation of nucleated cell counts relied on the amplification of reference gene primers. Sequencing was performed with immunoSEQ multiplex PCR; in TCRdb, only in-frame clones are kept and a portion is missing. The V and J calls and clone size are taken from that table; D and trimming were inferred from the DNA. This table holds 110,000 to 150,000 clones, more than 75% found once. The source material was peripheral blood. The clonotype comes from an elderly woman with acute or convalescent COVID-19. This chain joins TRBV4-2 and TRBJ2-7, with D perhaps TRBD1 (6 bases). CDR3 region: CASSQDGKGAYEQYF. The CDR3 DNA reads as TGTGCCAGCAGCCAAGATGGAAAGGGGGCCTACGAGCAGTACTTC.